The entry below describes one T cell receptor (beta chain). The data stem from a study of blood T cell repertoires in COVID-19. Source study methods: From reference gene primer amplification, estimates of nucleated cell counts were derived. Some clones are missing from TCRdb's copy, which holds only in-frame ones; the method was immunoSEQ multiplex PCR. D and trimming come from the DNA, and the V and J calls and clone size come from that table. This table has under 200,000 clones, 85% appearing once. The CDR3 sequence is 13 residues long. CDR1 and CDR2 (germline): MGHDK, SYGVNS. With V trimmed by 4 bases and J by 7 bases, 5 bases remained unmatched.

Sequencing input: peripheral blood. This chain uses TRBV25-1 with TRBJ1-2; 8 bases are a match to TRBD1. This receptor was obtained from a woman aged 45-65 years with COVID-19, enrolled during active disease. Written as DNA, the CDR3 is TGTGCCAGCAGTGCCGGACAGGGAGGTGGCTACACCTTC. Translating it yields CASSAGQGGGYTF.